Below, 3 T cell receptor beta chains from the same sample are listed, as sequenced in a study of OX40 agonist ivuxolimab in advanced cancers. Sequencing used immunoSEQ multiplex PCR; TCRdb keeps in-frame clones, though not all of them. The sample shows about 94,000 clones, more than 75% of them seen only once. The sequences come from CD4+ or CD8+ T cells sorted from blood, collected in a trial of the OX40 agonist ivuxolimab. The receptors derive from an adult with an advanced solid tumor such as melanoma, head and neck, liver or kidney cancer.

The chain uses TRBV11-1 and TRBJ1-5; perhaps TRBD1 as D (5 bases). Germline values: CDR1 SGHAT, CDR2 FQDESV (reference sequence). The CDR3 totals 13 residues. V lost 11 bases and J lost 6, with 17 bases in between. The CDR3 spells CAGEGREGQPQHF. As DNA, the CDR3 is TGTGCCGGGGAGGGACGGGAGGGTCAGCCCCAGCATTTT.

The chain uses TRBV5-5 and TRBJ1-1; D remains unclear. The V end was cut by 0 bases, the J end by 2 bases, with 11 bases between. The CDR3 is made up of 15 amino acids. CDR1 is SGHKS and CDR2 is YYEKEE in the germline V gene (reference sequence). The CDR3 protein is CASSLGGSTNTEAFF. In DNA form, the CDR3 reads TGTGCCAGCAGCTTGGGTGGCAGTACAAACACTGAAGCTTTCTTT.

The rearrangement links TRBV6-6 to TRBJ2-7, with D possibly being TRBD1 (5 bases). CDR1 MNHNY and CDR2 SVGAGI come from the germline V gene (reference sequence). The ends were cut back, 9 bases at V and 0 bases at J, with 12 bases in the middle. The CDR3 covers 13 residues. The CDR3 loop is CASSQVSSYEQYF. The CDR3 nucleotides read TGTGCCAGTTCACAGGTCAGCTCCTACGAGCAGTACTTC.